Here is one TCR beta chain with its context. Its target is not known. Unique molecular identifiers were present in the TCR beta cDNA libraries. With roughly 1 to 11 million T cells as the source, roughly 0.5 million cDNA molecules resulted. TCRdb re-analysed the PCR reads in MiXCR, keeping a single row per CDR3 protein. The repertoire consists of some 370,000 distinct CDR3 sequences, with less than 40% occurring once and the leading ten covering around an eighth. Germline V gene data show CDR1 as SGHTA and CDR2 as FQGNSA. Trimming removed 1 base from V and 0 bases from J, with 8 bases in between. The CDR3 length is 15 residues. This sample is part of a study of post-analysis software for immune sequencing data. Study overall: Relapsing-remitting, secondary progressive and progressive-relapsing forms of multiple sclerosis all featured among disease courses. General study results and limits: Under the F measure, samples that were prepared in one batch clustered strongly together. With TRBV5-6, TRBV5-1 and TRBV20-1 included, about five TRBV segments were more frequent in patients than in controls.

The TCR was taken from a girl between 10 and 17 years old with multiple sclerosis. The J gene is TRBJ2-3, the V gene TRBV7-2; no reliable D call. The specimen was blood. As DNA, the CDR3 is TGTGCCAGCAGCTTAGTTCCCAGGAGCACAGATACGCAGTATTTT. Translation: CASSLVPRSTDTQYF.